The clone carrying this T cell receptor beta chain has only one observation. The sample originates from a study of blood T cell repertoires in COVID-19. About the research overall: Some COVID-19 samples were acute and others convalescent; all came from the United States, Italy and Spain.

The protocol was immunoSEQ multiplex PCR, while the TCRdb copy is restricted to in-frame clones and leaves out a portion. The sample has 260,000 or so clones, more than 80% seen once. Germline values: CDR1 DFQATT, CDR2 SNEGSKA (reference sequence). The V gene lost 6 bases and the J gene lost 5 bases, with 10 bases spanning the gap. CDR3 length: 11 residues. This chain connects TRBV20-1 to TRBJ1-1; TRBD1 is a possible D gene (6 bases). The clonotype originates from an elderly woman with COVID-19, enrolled during active disease. The sample consisted of peripheral blood. CDR3 sequence reads: CSALGATEAFF. CDR3 sequence (DNA): TGCAGTGCCCTGGGGGCGACTGAAGCTTTCTTT.